A selection of T cell receptor beta chains follows, all from one sample in a study of cytomegalovirus exposure and HLA in healthy donors. Using immunoSEQ multiplex PCR, the repertoire was profiled, and TCRdb retains in-frame clones only, with some absent. Here the sample spans roughly 200,000 clones, 79% being singletons. The sample taken for sequencing was PBMCs. The receptors come from a woman aged 30 to 39 in good health and CMV-seropositive. The CDR3 runs from the conserved cysteine through the conserved F or W. A D gene is named only where the DNA matches it firmly. The size field is filled for only some rows; it gives once, few, many or a size class.

TGCGCCAGCAGCCGAATCTTGGGACAGTTAGCAGGGCAGTACTTC CASSRILGQLAGQYF 15 TRBJ2-7 TRBD1 . TRBV4-1
TGTGCCAGCAGCTTGGGAGGGGGCGGTGGGCAGCCCCAGCATTTT CASSLGGGGGQPQHF 15 TRBJ1-5 TRBD1 few TRBV5-6
TGTGCCAGCAGTTTTTACAGGGGGGGGAATCAGCCCCAGCATTTT CASSFYRGGNQPQHF 15 TRBJ1-5 TRBD1 . TRBV28
TGTGCCAGCAGCATGACAGGGGTAGGAGAGACCCAGTACTTC CASSMTGVGETQYF 14 TRBJ2-5 TRBD1 . TRBV6-1
TGCGCCAGCAGTGGGGATCTAGCGCCCACCGGGGAGCTGTTTTTT CASSGDLAPTGELFF 15 TRBJ2-2 . . TRBV10-2
TGTGCCAGCAGCTCACCCGACAGGGACCCCTTGAAGACCCAGTACTTC CASSSPDRDPLKTQYF 16 TRBJ2-5 TRBD1 . TRBV11-3
TGTGCCAGCTCACCACCGCTAGCGGAGGCTCACGAGCAGTACTTC CASSPPLAEAHEQYF 15 TRBJ2-7 TRBD2 once TRBV18
TGTGCCAGCAGTCTCCCTGGGACATTCCTACCTGAAGCTTTCTTT CASSLPGTFLPEAFF 15 TRBJ1-1 . once TRBV28
TGTGCCAGCAGCCCCTCAGGGGATGGGGGCCAGCCCCAGCATTTT CASSPSGDGGQPQHF 15 TRBJ1-5 . . TRBV4-2
TGTGCCAGCAGCCCCTGGGACAGGGGTTCTTACAATGAGCAGTTCTTC CASSPWDRGSYNEQFF 16 TRBJ2-1 TRBD1 . TRBV7-8